These 27 T cell receptor beta chains were sequenced from one sample in a study of PD-1 blockade in classical Hodgkin lymphoma. Every patient was affected by relapse after autologous stem cell transplantation, while exposure to brentuximab vedotin was not uniform. Sequencing was performed with immunoSEQ multiplex PCR; in TCRdb, only in-frame clones are kept and a portion is missing. The table lists 90,000 to 100,000 clones, about 91% of them singletons. Sequences were derived from peripheral blood mononuclear cells (PBMCs), sampled before the second cycle of nivolumab. These receptors were taken from a human donor with classical Hodgkin lymphoma.

This clone was seen only once. This chain uses TRBV10-3 with TRBJ2-2; TRBD2 matches 8 bases. J gave up 4 bases and V 8 bases, and 6 bases lay outside the gene matches. Germline CDR1 ENHRY, CDR2 SYGVKD. The CDR3 contains 14 residues. The CDR3 nucleotides are TGTGCCATCGCTCAAGCGGGAGCCACCGGGGAGCTGTTTTTT. Residues: CAIAQAGATGELFF.

This chain uses TRBV27 with TRBJ2-4; D is ambiguous. The V end lost 2 bases, the J end lost 1 base, and 0 bases lay between the germline ends. The germline V gene has CDR1 MNHEY and CDR2 SMNVEV (reference sequence). The CDR3 covers 12 residues. The CDR3 spells CASSLAKNIQYF. Written as DNA, the CDR3 is TGTGCCAGCAGTTTAGCCAAAAACATTCAGTACTTC.

This clone was seen once. The rearrangement joins TRBV19 to TRBJ2-7; 9 positions agree with TRBD2. V was clipped by 6 bases and J by 0 bases; unmatched bases: 3. The CDR3 has 14 residues. Germline loops: CDR1 LNHDA, CDR2 SQIVND (reference sequence). CDR3 coding DNA: TGTGCCAGTAGACCTAGCGGGAACTCCTACGAGCAGTACTTC. Translated: CASRPSGNSYEQYF.

The V call is TRBV20-1, the J call TRBJ2-5; D not resolved. Per germline, CDR1 DFQATT and CDR2 SNEGSKA (reference sequence). The CDR3 length is 10 residues. V was clipped by 7 bases and J by 2 bases, with 5 bases between them. The DNA for the CDR3 is TGCAGTGTTCAACAAGAGACCCAGTACTTC. As protein: CSVQQETQYF.

The gene calls are TRBV13 and TRBJ2-5; D is undetermined. The CDR3 sequence is 15 residues long. The germline V gene has CDR1 PRHDT and CDR2 FYEKMQ (reference sequence). The V gene lost 4 bases and the J gene lost 7 bases, with 19 bases spanning the gap. In nucleotides, the CDR3 is TGTGCCAGCAGCTCCCCCAGTTTAGCTTTCGGGACCCAGTACTTC. This gives the protein CASSSPSLAFGTQYF.

This clone was counted only a few times. V is TRBV4-1 and J is TRBJ1-5; 7 bases align to TRBD1. In germline, CDR1 is MGHRA, CDR2 YSYEKL. V shed 4 bases, J shed 9 bases, and the junction held 9 bases outside the gene matches. The CDR3 has 14 amino acids. In nucleotides, the CDR3 is TGCGCCAGCAGCCGTACGAGGGGGCAGATGCCCCAGCATTTT. Its translation: CASSRTRGQMPQHF.

This rearrangement joins TRBV15 to TRBJ2-3; D might be TRBD2 (6 bases). The germline V gene has CDR1 LNHNV and CDR2 YYDKDF (reference sequence). With 3 bases removed from V and 4 bases from J, the gap between germline ends came to 17 bases. CDR3 length equals 16 residues. DNA of the CDR3: TGTGCCACCAGCAGTATTCTCGGGAGAACCCCAGATACGCAGTATTTT. It yields the protein CATSSILGRTPDTQYF.

V and J are TRBV7-9 and TRBJ1-4; TRBD1 aligns across 11 bases. The length of the CDR3 is 15 residues. Germline CDR1 is SEHNR and CDR2 is FQNEAQ (reference sequence). With 5 bases clipped from V and 6 bases from J, the junction kept 5 bases outside the gene matches. The CDR3 nucleotides read TGTGCCAGCAGCCCAGGGACAGGGGGAGATGAAAAACTGTTTTTT. This translates into CASSPGTGGDEKLFF.

CDR3 coding DNA: TGCGCCAGCAGCCTTCGTGGGGCCTACAATGAGCAGTTCTTC. Translation: CASSLRGAYNEQFF. V usage is TRBV5-1 and J usage is TRBJ2-1, with D unclear. The CDR3 runs to 14 residues. The ends were cut back, 4 bases at V and 2 bases at J, with 10 bases in the middle. Germline V lookup: CDR1 SGHRS, CDR2 YFSETQ.

This chain connects TRBV4-1 to TRBJ2-1, with D unclear. The germline V gene encodes CDR1 MGHRA and CDR2 YSYEKL. This CDR3 has 13 residues. V lost 0 bases and J lost 2, with 2 bases in between. CDR3 region: CASSQDPYNEQFF. CDR3 DNA sequence: TGCGCCAGCAGCCAAGACCCCTACAATGAGCAGTTCTTC.

This clone was counted only a few times. This rearrangement joins TRBV10-3 to TRBJ1-1, with D uncertain. Trimming removed 5 bases at V and 1 base at J, with 8 bases between. Germline lookup yields CDR1 ENHRY and CDR2 SYGVKD. The CDR3 runs 13 residues. This chain's CDR3 is CAISLEENTEAFF. CDR3 in DNA: TGTGCCATCAGTTTAGAGGAGAACACTGAAGCTTTCTTT.

The V and J genes are TRBV7-9 and TRBJ2-1; possible D gene TRBD2, 6 bases. Germline assignment: CDR1 SEHNR and CDR2 FQNEAQ (reference sequence). The V and J ends lost 5 bases and 0 bases respectively, with 14 bases between them. CDR3 length: 16 amino acids. The CDR3 region has the DNA TGTGCCAGCAGCCCCCGCGGGACCAGCTCCTACAATGAGCAGTTCTTC. This encodes CASSPRGTSSYNEQFF.

The genes are TRBV11-2 and TRBJ1-2; perhaps TRBD1 as D (6 bases). The CDR3 is made up of 16 amino acids. V lost 5 bases, J lost 1 base, and 17 bases lay in between. CDR1 and CDR2 (germline): SGHAT, FQNNGV. The CDR3 bases are TGTGCCAGCAGCGCGCGTCGACAGGTTATTAACTATGGCTACACCTTC. Translating it yields CASSARRQVINYGYTF.

The chain combines TRBV7-8 with TRBJ1-4, with 7 nucleotides matching TRBD1. The CDR3 sequence is 15 residues long. The germline V gene has CDR1 SGHVS and CDR2 FQNEAQ. With V trimmed by 5 bases and J by 3 bases, 6 bases remained unmatched. The CDR3 loop reads CASSPRGTSNEKLFF. The DNA of the CDR3 is TGTGCCAGCAGCCCCAGGGGGACTTCTAATGAAAAACTGTTTTTT.

This chain links TRBV29-1 with TRBJ2-7, with a tentative D call TRBD2 (6 bases). Deletions cut 4 bases from V and 0 bases from J, with 10 bases between. Per the germline V gene, CDR1 is SQVTM and CDR2 is ANQGSEA. The CDR3 length is 13 residues. CDR3 sequence (DNA): TGCAGCGTTGTGGGACTCAGCTCCTACGAGCAGTACTTC. Protein: CSVVGLSSYEQYF.

V usage is TRBV7-2 and J usage is TRBJ2-7, with 7 bases identical to TRBD2. The J segment lost 0 bases and the V segment lost 5 bases, leaving 7 bases of the junction unmatched. Germline CDR1 reads SGHTA; CDR2 reads FQGNSA. The CDR3 is made up of 15 amino acids. CDR3 protein: CASSPSGKASYEQYF. As DNA, the CDR3 is TGTGCCAGCAGCCCCAGCGGGAAGGCCTCCTACGAGCAGTACTTC.

The chain combines TRBV7-9 with TRBJ2-7; no definite D call. The V gene's germline CDR1 is SEHNR and CDR2 FQNEAQ (reference sequence). The germline V and J ends were trimmed by 2 bases and 5 bases, with 13 bases remaining between them. The CDR3 totals 14 residues. DNA of the CDR3: TGTGCCAGCAGCTTAATCCAGGCCGCGGACGAGCAGTACTTC. The encoded protein is CASSLIQAADEQYF.

V gene TRBV2 combines with J gene TRBJ2-5, with a weak D call TRBD1 (5 bases). The CDR3 contains 13 residues. The germline V gene has CDR1 SNHLY and CDR2 FYNNEI. V lost 6 bases and J 5 bases, leaving 13 bases between the germline ends. The CDR3 region has the DNA TGTGCCAGCAGGCAGGGTTACCCCGAGACCCAGTACTTC. This sequence encodes CASRQGYPETQYF.

The gene calls are TRBV6-1 and TRBJ2-3; D unresolved. This CDR3 comprises 15 residues. Germline CDR1 reads MNHNS; CDR2 reads SASEGT. Deletions cut 3 bases from V and 4 bases from J, with 14 bases between. In nucleotides, the CDR3 is TGTGCCAGCAGTGAGCCAAGGGTTACCTCAGATACGCAGTATTTT. Translation gives CASSEPRVTSDTQYF.

The chain combines TRBV7-2 with TRBJ2-1; a possible D gene is TRBD1 (6 bases). CDR1 SGHTA and CDR2 FQGNSA come from the germline V gene. Trimming removed 3 bases at V and 0 bases at J, with 18 bases between. The CDR3 is made up of 18 amino acids. For the CDR3, the DNA is TGTGCCAGCAGCTTCCAGGGGCACCGACTAAGCTCCTACAATGAGCAGTTCTTC. Its protein product is CASSFQGHRLSSYNEQFF.

This clone appeared once. CDR3 protein: CASSIEDGHYEQYF. For the CDR3, the DNA is TGTGCCAGTAGTATAGAGGACGGTCATTACGAGCAGTACTTC. The chain combines TRBV19 with TRBJ2-7, with D uncertain. The V gene's germline CDR1 is LNHDA and CDR2 SQIVND (reference sequence). Deletions cut 0 bases from V and 4 bases from J, with 10 bases between. This CDR3 has 14 amino acids.

The V and J genes are TRBV7-9 and TRBJ2-7; 9 nucleotides align to TRBD2. Per germline, CDR1 SEHNR and CDR2 FQNEAQ (reference sequence). V shed 5 bases, J shed 0 bases, and the junction held 2 bases outside the gene matches. This CDR3 region has 14 residues. The CDR3 DNA sequence: TGTGCCAGCAGCGCTAGCGGGAACTCCTACGAGCAGTACTTC. It yields the protein CASSASGNSYEQYF.

V gene TRBV4-1 combines with J gene TRBJ2-7; D gene uncertain. This CDR3 comprises 14 residues. Trimming stripped 4 bases from V and 5 bases from J, with 15 bases between. Germline V CDR1 and CDR2: MGHRA, YSYEKL. CDR3 loop: CASSPQRSGHEQYF. CDR3 bases: TGCGCCAGCAGCCCCCAGAGGAGTGGCCACGAGCAGTACTTC.

The V call is TRBV28, the J call TRBJ1-5; the D is unclear. This CDR3 region has 14 residues. CDR1 is MDHEN and CDR2 is SYDVKM in the germline V gene. Trimming cost V 5 bases and J 6 bases, with 14 bases left between them. In DNA form, the CDR3 reads TGTGCCAGCAGTCGGCCAGATCGGGGTCAGCCCCAGCATTTT. Protein: CASSRPDRGQPQHF.

The chain uses TRBV10-3 and TRBJ2-1; tentatively, D is TRBD2 (5 bases). Trimming stripped 2 bases from V and 10 bases from J, with 12 bases between. The germline V gene has CDR1 ENHRY and CDR2 SYGVKD. This CDR3 spans 13 amino acids. The CDR3 DNA follows: TGTGCCATCAGTGAGACGATCGGGATGGAGCAGTTCTTC. As protein: CAISETIGMEQFF.

This chain uses TRBV2 with TRBJ1-5; 7 nucleotides line up with TRBD1. CDR1 and CDR2 from the germline V gene are SNHLY and FYNNEI. The CDR3 runs 14 residues. The trim removed 1 base at V and 9 bases at J, leaving 6 bases unmatched. The CDR3 DNA sequence: TGTGCCAGCAGTGAAGAGCAAGGGGGCCGGCCCCAGCATTTT. Translation: CASSEEQGGRPQHF.

This rearrangement joins TRBV5-6 to TRBJ1-4; no definite D call. The V gene lost 0 bases and the J gene lost 5 bases, with 5 bases spanning the gap. Germline assignment: CDR1 SGHDT and CDR2 YYEEEE. This CDR3 is 13 amino acids long. CDR3 amino acids: CASSLGVNEKLFF. CDR3 sequence (DNA): TGTGCCAGCAGCTTGGGGGTAAATGAAAAACTGTTTTTT.